Below are 17 T cell receptor beta chains sequenced from a single sample in a study of CD8+CD57+ T cells in acquired aplastic anemia. For sequencing, patients were chosen who had shown expansion of CD8+CD57+ cells by flow cytometry. Both TCR beta VDJ combination and CDR3 sequence profiling were carried out. Genomic DNA was the template for this profiling. TCRdb processed the reads anew with MiXCR; each CDR3 protein has one entry. Here the sample spans 160,000 or so distinct CDR3 sequences, more than 45% being singletons. The specimen was sorted CD4+, CD8+, or CD8+CD57+ T cells (not recorded which) from PBMCs. These receptors came from a human donor with aplastic anemia.

Ten or more counts support this clonotype. The gene calls are TRBV5-1 and TRBJ1-2; 9 bases line up with TRBD1. The CDR3 length is 15 residues. Germline V gene data show CDR1 as SGHRS and CDR2 as YFSETQ. V lost 0 bases and J lost 8; bases outside the gene matches: 8. CDR3 bases: TGCGCCAGCAGCTTGGATTTCGACAGGGGGGGAGGCTACACCTTC. It specifies CASSLDFDRGGGYTF.

Many counts were recorded for this clonotype. The chain joins TRBV20-1 to TRBJ2-1, with TRBD2 matching over 15 bases. After removal of 8 bases from V and 9 bases from J, the junction contained 11 bases not matched to a gene. The CDR3 spans 15 residues. Germline V gives CDR1 DFQATT, CDR2 SNEGSKA (reference sequence). In DNA, the CDR3 is TGCAGTCACACCCGGACTAGCGGGGGGGCCGGTGAGCAGTTCTTC. Amino acid sequence: CSHTRTSGGAGEQFF.

The rearrangement links TRBV9 to TRBJ2-3, with D tentatively TRBD2 (7 bases). CDR3 length equals 15 residues. Germline-derived CDR1 and CDR2 are SGDLS and YYNGEE. The V end was cut by 6 bases, the J end by 2 bases, with 16 bases between. CDR3 DNA sequence: TGTGCCAGCACCAAGGGGGGGGGCAACACAGATACGCAGTATTTT. Its translation is CASTKGGGNTDTQYF.

The chain links TRBV9 to TRBJ2-3; D is possibly TRBD2 (7 bases). The CDR3 length is 13 residues. The ends were cut back, 3 bases at V and 5 bases at J, with 10 bases in the middle. Germline CDR1 SGDLS, CDR2 YYNGEE. Written as DNA, the CDR3 is TGTGCCAGCAGCGGGGGGGGCGAAGATACGCAGTATTTT. Translation: CASSGGGEDTQYF.

There are many counts of this clonotype. V gene TRBV2 combines with J gene TRBJ2-3; D perhaps matches TRBD2 (5 bases). CDR1 and CDR2 (germline): SNHLY, FYNNEI. Trimming took 7 bases from V and 1 from J, leaving 9 bases between them. This CDR3 comprises 13 residues. The CDR3 nucleotides read TGTGCCAGCATTGGAGCGGGCACAGATACGCAGTATTTT. Translation gives CASIGAGTDTQYF.

In this sample, this clonotype turned up many times. This rearrangement joins TRBV2 to TRBJ2-5; 7 bases align to TRBD2. The trim removed 3 bases at V and 2 bases at J, leaving 3 bases unmatched. The germline V gene encodes CDR1 SNHLY and CDR2 FYNNEI. The length of the CDR3 is 14 residues. This CDR3 is CASSEGTKQETQYF. In DNA form, the CDR3 reads TGTGCCAGCAGTGAGGGGACTAAACAAGAGACCCAGTACTTC.

This chain connects TRBV7-8 to TRBJ2-7, with TRBD2 identical over 12 bases. The CDR3 has 16 amino acids. With 1 base clipped from V and 2 bases from J, the junction kept 3 bases outside the gene matches. The germline CDR1 and CDR2 sequences are SGHVS and FQNEAQ. The CDR3 sequence is CASSLGTSGETYEQYF. The CDR3 nucleotides are TGTGCCAGCAGCTTAGGGACTAGCGGGGAGACCTACGAGCAGTACTTC.

The rearrangement joins TRBV20-1 to TRBJ2-7; no firm D call. This CDR3 comprises 10 residues. Deletions cut 5 bases from V and 5 bases from J, with 7 bases between. Germline-derived CDR1 and CDR2 are DFQATT and SNEGSKA (reference sequence). The CDR3 is CSALVDEQYF. CDR3 in DNA: TGCAGTGCTCTTGTGGACGAGCAGTACTTC.

This clonotype was detected ten times or more. Here the CDR3 DNA reads TGCAGCGTTGAAGAAGGGGGCATCGGAGGGAGTGGCTACACCTTC. Translating gives CSVEEGGIGGSGYTF. V gene TRBV29-1 combines with J gene TRBJ1-2, with 7 positions matching TRBD1. Per the germline V gene, CDR1 is SQVTM and CDR2 is ANQGSEA. This CDR3 contains 15 residues. V shed 0 bases and J 7 bases; nucleotides not matched to a gene: 11.

The chain couples TRBV11-2 to TRBJ1-2, with unresolved D. Per germline, CDR1 SGHAT and CDR2 FQNNGV. V was trimmed by 0 bases and J by 4 bases, leaving 15 bases between them. The CDR3 contains 16 residues. CDR3 coding DNA: TGTGCCAGCAGCTTAGATATCGTCAGGTCGGGCTATGGCTACACCTTC. Translated, it gives CASSLDIVRSGYGYTF.

There are many counts of this clonotype. V usage is TRBV24-1 and J usage is TRBJ2-3; D unclear. Per the germline V gene, CDR1 is KGHDR and CDR2 is SFDVKD. The CDR3 covers 16 residues. Trimming stripped 0 bases from V and 1 base from J, with 10 bases between. CDR3 loop: CATSDLQLGGTDTQYF. The CDR3 DNA reads as TGTGCCACCAGTGATTTGCAATTAGGAGGCACAGATACGCAGTATTTT.

The chain employs TRBV2 and TRBJ2-1, with 10 bases that match TRBD2. With 5 bases clipped from V and 4 bases from J, the junction kept 5 bases outside the gene matches. The CDR3 runs 15 residues. In germline, CDR1 is SNHLY, CDR2 FYNNEI. CDR3 sequence (DNA): TGTGCCAGCAGTCCCACTAGCGGGATTTACAATGAGCAGTTCTTC. This sequence encodes CASSPTSGIYNEQFF.

This clonotype has at least ten counts. The chain uses TRBV6-6 and TRBJ2-3; D might be TRBD2 (7 bases). V gave up 7 bases and J gave up 0 bases, with 14 bases separating them. The CDR3 is 15 amino acids. Germline CDR1 is MNHNY and CDR2 is SVGAGI (reference sequence). CDR3 loop: CASTRSGGSTDTQYF. CDR3 DNA sequence: TGTGCCAGCACCCGTTCGGGGGGCAGCACAGATACGCAGTATTTT.

The chain couples TRBV5-1 to TRBJ1-1; D unclear. V lost 4 bases to trimming and J lost 0 bases, with 13 bases between them. Germline V lookup: CDR1 SGHRS, CDR2 YFSETQ. This CDR3 has 15 residues. The CDR3 spells CASSEVGKVNTEAFF. The DNA of the CDR3 is TGCGCCAGCAGCGAGGTGGGAAAGGTGAACACTGAAGCTTTCTTT.

The chain carries TRBV29-1 and TRBJ1-1; perhaps TRBD1 as D (5 bases). CDR3 length: 12 residues. The germline CDR1 and CDR2 sequences are SQVTM and ANQGSEA. The germline V and J ends were trimmed by 6 bases and 7 bases, with 15 bases remaining between them. CDR3 amino acids: CSVWGLRIEAFF. The CDR3 bases are TGCAGCGTGTGGGGCCTGAGAATTGAAGCTTTCTTT.

This clonotype was seen a handful of times. This clone may be a read error of a much larger clone one base away. The CDR3 here is CASSQTSGVAQQSF. The DNA for the CDR3 is TGTGCCAGCAGCCAGACTAGCGGGGTCGCTCAGCAGTCCTTC. V is TRBV11-2 and J is TRBJ2-1; 11 nucleotides agree with TRBD2. The germline CDR1 and CDR2 sequences are SGHAT and FQNNGV. The CDR3 covers 14 residues.

This chain joins TRBV11-1 and TRBJ2-1, with TRBD1 identical over 8 bases. CDR1 SGHAT and CDR2 FQDESV come from the germline V gene (reference sequence). The V gene end was trimmed by 0 bases and the J gene end by 9 bases; junction bases not matched to a gene: 10. This CDR3 comprises 16 residues. The CDR3 protein is CASSLAGGTGSGEQFF. The DNA of the CDR3 is TGTGCCAGCAGCTTAGCTGGGGGGACAGGATCTGGTGAGCAGTTCTTC.